The present entry profiles one T cell receptor beta chain with its context. No cognate antigen has been identified for it. Base qualities were left out, and no much larger clone turns up one base away. Other DNA sequences in this specimen translate into the identical CDR3. This record comes from a study of blood T cell repertoires in COVID-19 (dated by TCRdb to 2020 to 2021). Some background on the complete study: The collaborator samples originated in the United States, Italy and Spain and spanned the acute and convalescent phases of COVID-19. The prospective study material was composed of cDNA or gDNA derived from T cells, B-cell-depleted T cells, or PBMCs. The dataset comprised deeply sampled blood TCRbeta repertoires from subjects exposed to, actively infected with, or recovered from COVID-19. A freely available public database, intended as a resource for researchers studying the immune response to SARS-CoV-2, is where the repertoires were released. The samples were drawn from the first 160 participants of the ongoing ImmuneRACE study and from about 1,200 subjects provided by 6 global collaborators. Sample metadata almost always included a de-identified subject ID, COVID-19 status, age in years and sex. Where HLA class I and class II types were available, the types were taken from metadata supplied by the sample provider, not from assay-based typing. Study-wide findings and limitations: Clinical and demographic metadata were provided uncurated, with the amount varying by source and participant.

The collaborating institutions used their own protocols to collect whole blood in K2EDTA tubes. For TCRbeta analysis, collaborators shipped samples as frozen whole blood, isolated PBMCs, or DNA extracted from either of those sample types. CDR1 LNHDA and CDR2 SQIVND were looked up in the germline V gene (reference sequence). V loses 3 bases at its end and J loses 5 bases; junction bases beyond the gene matches: 4. Including the terminal cysteine and phenylalanine, the CDR3 comprises 14 residues. Only CDR3 DNA remains: 42 bases, in frame from the first base. TCRbeta CDR3 regions were amplified from genomic DNA using the immunoSEQ Assay, a bias-controlled multiplex PCR. Per the authors' processing: Nucleated cell counts per sample were estimated from amplification of reference gene primers within the assay. Sequence reads were collapsed and filtered to measure the absolute abundance of every unique TCRbeta CDR3 rearrangement. Productive Simpson clonality was computed per sample as the square root of Simpson's diversity index over productive rearrangements. Imported from immuneACCESS, the table was reduced by TCRdb to in-frame sequences with V and J called. These copies leave out some clones; in studies compared against another copy, an unresolved V gene accounts for under half, and the cause of the remainder is not known. That table furnishes V, J and clone size, whereas the DNA furnished D and trimming. This sample gives 150,000 to 250,000 clones in total; around 80% of them show up just once. Approximately 6.9% of the sample is in the top ten clones.

Rearrangement joined TRBV19 to TRBJ1-1; 9 junctional bases match TRBD1. What was sequenced was peripheral blood. This clonotype was obtained from a human donor with acute or convalescent COVID-19. The donor label of this sample is uncertain. The DNA sequence is as follows: TGTGCCAGTAGTATGACAGGGGGGGAGACTGAAGCTTTCTTT. This is translated as CASSMTGGETEAFF.